This TCR beta chain derives from a study of blood T cell repertoires in COVID-19. Germline-derived CDR1 and CDR2 are SGHDT and YYEEEE. The CDR3 has 15 residues. The repertoire was sequenced with immunoSEQ multiplex PCR; TCRdb's copy has only in-frame clones and lacks some. The sample yields some 280,000 clones, 89% seen once. With respect to this clone: Sequence at one end of the junction differs from germline and may be a read error.

This receptor was identified in a woman between 35 and 50 years old who had recovered from COVID-19. The sequenced material came from peripheral blood. The chain joins TRBV5-6 to TRBJ2-2, with 13 bases aligning to TRBD2. CDR3 in DNA: TGTGCCAGCAGCGGGACTAGCGGGAACTCCGGGGAGCTGTTTTTT. Amino acids: CASSGTSGNSGELFF.